A selection of T cell receptor beta chains follows, all from one sample in a study of siplizumab effects on memory and regulatory T cells. Only in-frame clones appear in the TCRdb table, and some are missing; sequencing was by immunoSEQ multiplex PCR. Of 100,000 to 120,000 clones listed, roughly 92% are singletons. Material: CD4+ T cells sorted from blood. All receptors derive from a human donor in good health. Both conserved end residues are part of each CDR3. The order of the fields is clone size, D gene, V gene, J gene, CDR3 protein, CDR3 DNA. D genes are given only for firm matches. Clone size, where shown, is once, few, many, or a class for clones that have expanded.

clone size: NA
D gene: NA
V gene: TRBV11-2
J gene: TRBJ2-7
CDR3 protein: CASSTGKGLYEQYF
CDR3 DNA: TGTGCCAGCAGCACCGGGAAAGGGCTCTACGAGCAGTACTTC

clone size: NA
D gene: NA
V gene: TRBV30
J gene: TRBJ1-1
CDR3 protein: CAWRVGTEAFF
CDR3 DNA: TGTGCCTGGAGGGTAGGCACTGAAGCTTTCTTT

clone size: once
D gene: TRBD1
V gene: TRBV5-1
J gene: TRBJ1-2
CDR3 protein: CASSSGQGNGYGYTF
CDR3 DNA: TGCGCCAGCAGCTCGGGACAGGGGAATGGCTATGGCTACACCTTC

clone size: NA
D gene: TRBD2
V gene: TRBV5-1
J gene: TRBJ2-3
CDR3 protein: CASRLTSGGDTQYF
CDR3 DNA: TGCGCCAGCAGGCTGACTAGCGGGGGGGATACGCAGTATTTT

clone size: NA
D gene: TRBD1
V gene: TRBV7-6
J gene: TRBJ2-7
CDR3 protein: CASSFSGGEQYF
CDR3 DNA: TGTGCCAGCAGCTTCTCAGGGGGCGAGCAGTACTTC

clone size: NA
D gene: NA
V gene: TRBV18
J gene: TRBJ2-2
CDR3 protein: CASSAGAANTGELFF
CDR3 DNA: TGTGCCAGCTCCGCCGGGGCGGCGAACACCGGGGAGCTGTTTTTT

clone size: NA
D gene: TRBD1
V gene: TRBV7-6
J gene: TRBJ2-1
CDR3 protein: CASSPRWTGGEQFF
CDR3 DNA: TGTGCCAGCAGCCCCCGCTGGACAGGGGGCGAGCAGTTCTTC

clone size: NA
D gene: TRBD2
V gene: TRBV5-1
J gene: TRBJ2-7
CDR3 protein: CASSPRLAGESYEQYF
CDR3 DNA: TGCGCCAGCAGCCCGAGGCTGGCGGGGGAGTCCTACGAGCAGTACTTC

clone size: NA
D gene: NA
V gene: TRBV18
J gene: TRBJ1-5
CDR3 protein: CASSNLPKGDQPQHF
CDR3 DNA: TGTGCCAGCTCTAACCTCCCGAAAGGCGATCAGCCCCAGCATTTT

clone size: NA
D gene: NA
V gene: TRBV7-8
J gene: TRBJ2-5
CDR3 protein: CASSPYPETQYF
CDR3 DNA: TGTGCCAGCAGCCCATACCCGGAGACCCAGTACTTC

clone size: NA
D gene: NA
V gene: TRBV27
J gene: TRBJ2-3
CDR3 protein: CASSQQNSDTQYF
CDR3 DNA: TGTGCCAGCAGTCAACAGAACTCAGATACGCAGTATTTT

clone size: NA
D gene: NA
V gene: TRBV27
J gene: TRBJ2-1
CDR3 protein: CASSLLESVNEQFF
CDR3 DNA: TGTGCCAGCAGTTTATTGGAGAGCGTCAATGAGCAGTTCTTC

clone size: NA
D gene: TRBD1
V gene: TRBV14
J gene: TRBJ2-5
CDR3 protein: CASSELDSTGPPKTQYF
CDR3 DNA: TGTGCCAGCAGCGAACTGGACTCGACAGGGCCCCCGAAGACCCAGTACTTC

clone size: NA
D gene: TRBD2
V gene: TRBV5-6
J gene: TRBJ2-3
CDR3 protein: CASSLLFWEGDTQYF
CDR3 DNA: TGTGCCAGCAGTCTACTCTTTTGGGAGGGAGATACGCAGTATTTT

clone size: NA
D gene: NA
V gene: TRBV18
J gene: TRBJ1-4
CDR3 protein: CASSPSDGEKLFF
CDR3 DNA: TGTGCCAGCTCACCGTCCGATGGCGAAAAACTGTTTTTT

clone size: NA
D gene: NA
V gene: TRBV14
J gene: TRBJ2-3
CDR3 protein: CASSAWGTDTQYF
CDR3 DNA: TGTGCCAGCTCAGCGTGGGGCACAGATACGCAGTATTTT

clone size: few
D gene: TRBD1
V gene: TRBV5-8
J gene: TRBJ2-7
CDR3 protein: CASSLASGGGGYEQYF
CDR3 DNA: TGTGCCAGCAGCTTGGCCTCAGGGGGTGGGGGCTACGAGCAGTACTTC

clone size: NA
D gene: NA
V gene: TRBV7-9
J gene: TRBJ2-1
CDR3 protein: CASSRRDEQFF
CDR3 DNA: TGTGCCAGCAGCCGCAGGGATGAGCAGTTCTTC

clone size: NA
D gene: TRBD1
V gene: TRBV29-1
J gene: TRBJ2-6
CDR3 protein: CSVEVRPGTVVSGANVLTF
CDR3 DNA: TGCAGCGTTGAAGTCCGCCCCGGGACAGTGGTCTCTGGGGCCAACGTCCTGACTTTC

clone size: NA
D gene: NA
V gene: TRBV7-9
J gene: TRBJ1-1
CDR3 protein: CASSPQITGSEAFF
CDR3 DNA: TGTGCCAGCAGCCCGCAAATTACAGGGTCTGAAGCTTTCTTT

clone size: NA
D gene: TRBD1
V gene: TRBV5-6
J gene: TRBJ1-5
CDR3 protein: CASSLGQGRQPQHF
CDR3 DNA: TGTGCCAGCAGCTTAGGACAGGGTAGGCAGCCCCAGCATTTT

clone size: NA
D gene: TRBD1
V gene: TRBV7-9
J gene: TRBJ2-7
CDR3 protein: CASSPQGTGKHEQYF
CDR3 DNA: TGTGCCAGCAGCCCTCAGGGGACAGGGAAGCACGAGCAGTACTTC

clone size: once
D gene: NA
V gene: TRBV5-5
J gene: TRBJ1-2
CDR3 protein: CASSQQGDYGYTF
CDR3 DNA: TGTGCCAGCAGCCAACAGGGTGACTATGGCTACACCTTC

clone size: once
D gene: TRBD1
V gene: TRBV19
J gene: TRBJ2-2
CDR3 protein: CASRSTGDTGELFF
CDR3 DNA: TGTGCCAGTAGATCGACAGGGGACACCGGGGAGCTGTTTTTT

clone size: NA
D gene: NA
V gene: TRBV11-2
J gene: TRBJ2-2
CDR3 protein: CASSVGQRSTGELFF
CDR3 DNA: TGTGCCAGCAGCGTAGGACAACGATCCACCGGGGAGCTGTTTTTT

clone size: NA
D gene: TRBD2
V gene: TRBV5-4
J gene: TRBJ2-7
CDR3 protein: CASSLDVAGSYEQYF
CDR3 DNA: TGTGCCAGCAGCTTAGATGTAGCGGGAAGTTACGAGCAGTACTTC

clone size: NA
D gene: NA
V gene: TRBV9
J gene: TRBJ2-2
CDR3 protein: CASTLGGGKTGELFF
CDR3 DNA: TGTGCCAGCACCCTAGGGGGTGGAAAGACCGGGGAGCTGTTTTTT

clone size: NA
D gene: TRBD2
V gene: TRBV5-1
J gene: TRBJ2-3
CDR3 protein: CASSLGVAGPTDTQYF
CDR3 DNA: TGCGCCAGCAGCTTGGGAGTAGCGGGGCCCACAGATACGCAGTATTTT

clone size: NA
D gene: TRBD1
V gene: TRBV10-2
J gene: TRBJ2-4
CDR3 protein: CASREGQGTRNIQYF
CDR3 DNA: TGCGCCAGCAGGGAGGGACAGGGGACGAGAAACATTCAGTACTTC

clone size: NA
D gene: NA
V gene: TRBV15
J gene: TRBJ1-1
CDR3 protein: CATSRDRGGAAEAFF
CDR3 DNA: TGTGCCACCAGCAGAGATCGTGGGGGGGCGGCTGAAGCTTTCTTT

clone size: NA
D gene: TRBD1
V gene: TRBV12-5
J gene: TRBJ2-5
CDR3 protein: CASGLGGQGWETQYF
CDR3 DNA: TGTGCTAGTGGTTTGGGGGGACAGGGGTGGGAGACCCAGTACTTC